The rows below give T cell receptor beta chains drawn from one sample of a study of blood T cell repertoires in COVID-19. Measured with immunoSEQ multiplex PCR; TCRdb has only the in-frame clones, and not every one. The sample yields just over 90,000 clones, roughly 85% seen once. Sequencing was performed on peripheral blood. The receptors originated from a human donor in a cohort sampled during active COVID-19. Each CDR3 is given with its conserved first and last residue. The order of the fields is clone size, V gene, CDR3 length, D gene, J gene, CDR3 protein, CDR3 DNA. The D gene is left open where the match is weak. Some rows have no size entry. The others give once, few or many, or a class for an expanded clone.

-	TRBV28	15	TRBD1	TRBJ2-7	CASSLAGTGPYEQYF	TGTGCCAGCAGTTTAGCGGGGACAGGCCCCTACGAGCAGTACTTC
-	TRBV19	16	TRBD1	TRBJ1-6	CASRPIGTGYNSPLHF	TGTGCCAGTAGGCCGATCGGGACAGGGTATAATTCACCCCTCCACTTT
-	TRBV19	16	TRBD1	TRBJ1-4	CASSPSTGVTNEKLFF	TGTGCCAGTAGTCCGTCGACAGGGGTCACTAATGAAAAACTGTTTTTT
few	TRBV5-4	17	TRBD1	TRBJ1-1	CASSPPTGRMTNTEAFF	TGTGCCAGCAGCCCGCCGACAGGGCGTATGACGAACACTGAAGCTTTCTTT
-	TRBV15	15	-	TRBJ2-2	CATSRVSGNTGELFF	TGTGCCACCAGCAGAGTTTCAGGGAACACCGGGGAGCTGTTTTTT
-	TRBV28	16	TRBD2	TRBJ2-3	CASSSPGAGGIDTQYF	TGTGCCAGCAGTTCCCCGGGGGCGGGAGGGATAGATACGCAGTATTTT
-	TRBV2	14	TRBD1	TRBJ2-7	CASRGQVSSYEQYF	TGTGCCAGCAGGGGACAGGTTTCCTCCTACGAGCAGTACTTC
few	TRBV28	12	-	TRBJ1-2	CASIQTGYGYTF	TGTGCCAGCATCCAGACGGGCTATGGCTACACCTTC
-	TRBV19	15	TRBD1	TRBJ2-5	CASRTQGAGQETQYF	TGTGCCAGTAGGACACAGGGGGCCGGACAAGAGACCCAGTACTTC
few	TRBV7-9	14	-	TRBJ2-3	CASSPLGGRDTQYF	TGTGCCAGCAGCCCCCTAGGGGGTCGGGATACGCAGTATTTT
-	TRBV28	11	-	TRBJ1-5	CASSLYGPQHF	TGTGCCAGCAGTTTATACGGGCCCCAGCATTTT
once	TRBV19	14	-	TRBJ1-1	CASRGGYQNTEAFF	TGTGCCAGTAGGGGCGGGTATCAGAACACTGAAGCTTTCTTT
-	TRBV4-1	16	TRBD2	TRBJ2-3	CASSQGGRGGIDTQYF	TGCGCCAGCAGCCAAGGAGGGCGGGGGGGCATAGATACGCAGTATTTT
-	TRBV7-9	16	-	TRBJ1-4	CASSLDSESGYEKLFF	TGTGCCAGCAGCTTAGATTCAGAGTCGGGTTATGAAAAACTGTTTTTT
-	TRBV5-6	16	-	TRBJ1-5	CASSSLTLKGNQPQHF	TGTGCCAGCAGCTCCCTGACACTGAAGGGCAATCAGCCCCAGCATTTT
-	TRBV28	14	-	TRBJ1-6	CASSSGTHNSPLHF	TGTGCCAGCAGTTCCGGGACACATAATTCACCCCTCCACTTT
-	TRBV6-2/TRBV6-3	16	-	TRBJ1-5	CASSYSGQGRTQPQHF	TGTGCCAGCAGTTACTCGGGGCAGGGAAGGACTCAGCCCCAGCATTTT
-	TRBV18	14	TRBD2	TRBJ2-1	CASALAGEHNEQFF	TGTGCCAGCGCACTAGCGGGGGAACACAATGAGCAGTTCTTC
-	TRBV3-1/TRBV3-2	13	-	TRBJ2-2	CASSMAGTGELFF	TGTGCCAGCAGCATGGCAGGCACCGGGGAGCTGTTTTTT
-	TRBV28	13	TRBD2	TRBJ2-5	CASSPSGKETQYF	TGTGCCAGCAGCCCTAGCGGAAAAGAGACCCAGTACTTC
-	TRBV28	16	-	TRBJ2-2	CASSFPPREHTGELFF	TGTGCCAGCAGTTTCCCCCCGCGCGAACACACCGGGGAGCTGTTTTTT
-	TRBV28	18	TRBD1	TRBJ2-7	CASRPGGTGLSLSYEQYF	TGTGCCAGCAGGCCCGGCGGGACAGGCCTATCACTCTCCTACGAGCAGTACTTC
-	TRBV6-6	12	-	TRBJ1-4	CASGRGNEKLFF	TGTGCCAGCGGGAGGGGTAATGAAAAACTGTTTTTT
-	TRBV5-6	15	-	TRBJ2-2	CASRLQGLRTGELFF	TGTGCCAGCAGACTACAGGGTTTGAGGACCGGGGAGCTGTTTTTT
few	TRBV19	15	-	TRBJ2-1	CASSREALISGEQFF	TGTGCCAGTAGTAGGGAGGCCCTGATTTCAGGTGAGCAGTTCTTC
-	TRBV13	15	TRBD2	TRBJ2-1	CASSETSGGVNEQFF	TGTGCCAGCAGCGAGACTAGCGGGGGGGTCAATGAGCAGTTCTTC
few	TRBV27	14	-	TRBJ2-5	CASSPWTLRETQYF	TGTGCCAGCAGTCCCTGGACACTCCGAGAGACCCAGTACTTC
-	TRBV3-1/TRBV3-2	16	-	TRBJ2-7	CASSQRRDLGVAEQYF	TGTGCCAGCAGCCAGCGCCGGGACTTGGGCGTTGCCGAGCAGTACTTC
-	TRBV3-1/TRBV3-2	14	TRBD1	TRBJ1-1	CASSQLKDRDRAFF	TGTGCCAGCAGCCAACTTAAGGATCGGGACAGGGCTTTCTTT
-	TRBV11-3	16	TRBD2	TRBJ2-1	CASSLESGRRYNEQFF	TGTGCCAGCAGCTTAGAGAGCGGGAGGCGCTACAATGAGCAGTTCTTC
-	TRBV27	13	-	TRBJ1-2	CASSAGVGYGYTF	TGTGCCAGCAGTGCAGGGGTGGGCTATGGCTACACCTTC
-	TRBV6-2/TRBV6-3	17	TRBD2	TRBJ2-7	CASSYRGLAGKSYEQYF	TGTGCCAGCAGTTACCGGGGACTAGCGGGGAAATCCTACGAGCAGTACTTC
-	TRBV4-1	15	TRBD2	TRBJ2-1	CASSLSGGTYNEQFF	TGCGCCAGCAGCCTTAGCGGGGGGACCTACAATGAGCAGTTCTTC
-	TRBV5-1	15	TRBD2	TRBJ2-7	CASRAMAGGSYEQYF	TGCGCCAGCCGTGCGATGGCGGGGGGCTCCTACGAGCAGTACTTC
-	TRBV7-3	13	-	TRBJ2-1	CASSPAGQYEQFF	TGTGCCAGCAGCCCAGCGGGTCAATATGAGCAGTTCTTC
-	TRBV5-1	15	TRBD1	TRBJ2-2	CASSLRDRDTGELFF	TGCGCCAGCAGCCTCCGGGACAGAGACACCGGGGAGCTGTTTTTT
few	TRBV28	17	TRBD2	TRBJ2-2	CASSFDGLAANTGELFF	TGTGCCAGCAGTTTTGATGGGCTAGCGGCGAACACCGGGGAGCTGTTTTTT
-	TRBV28	15	-	TRBJ2-7	CASSWMTQGPYEQYF	TGTGCCAGCAGTTGGATGACCCAGGGGCCCTACGAGCAGTACTTC
-	TRBV29-1	13	TRBD2	TRBJ2-1	CSVESGTRYEQFF	TGCAGCGTTGAATCGGGGACTAGGTATGAGCAGTTCTTC
-	TRBV29-1	15	-	TRBJ2-1	CSVEGTANFGNEQFF	TGCAGCGTTGAAGGGACTGCCAACTTCGGCAATGAGCAGTTCTTC
many	TRBV4-1	19	-	TRBJ1-2	CASSPLPPGQFNLLQGYTF	TGCGCCAGCAGCCCCCTCCCCCCGGGACAATTCAACCTATTGCAAGGCTACACCTTC
-	TRBV5-8	14	TRBD1	TRBJ1-1	CASSSRQGITEAFF	TGTGCCAGCAGCTCGCGACAGGGAATTACTGAAGCTTTCTTT
once	TRBV3-1/TRBV3-2	15	-	TRBJ2-3	CASSPQRASTDTQYF	TGTGCCAGCAGCCCTCAGCGGGCTAGCACAGATACGCAGTATTTT
-	TRBV7-8	16	TRBD1	TRBJ1-1	CASSTRQGLGFAEAFF	TGTGCCAGCAGCACCCGACAGGGTTTAGGATTCGCTGAAGCTTTCTTT
-	TRBV2	14	-	TRBJ2-6	CAELRSSGANVLTF	TGTGCCGAGCTGAGAAGTTCTGGGGCCAACGTCCTGACTTTC
-	TRBV10-3	14	-	TRBJ1-1	CAISGRPGITEAFF	TGTGCCATCAGTGGACGACCGGGAATCACTGAAGCTTTCTTT
-	TRBV2	13	TRBD1	TRBJ2-7	CASGWTGNHEQYF	TGTGCCAGCGGATGGACAGGGAACCACGAGCAGTACTTC
many	TRBV19	16	TRBD1	TRBJ1-2	CASSIRARDRSDGYTF	TGTGCCAGTAGTATAAGGGCCCGGGACAGGTCTGATGGCTACACCTTC
-	TRBV10-3	16	-	TRBJ1-2	CAISEGVSLSAYGYTF	TGTGCCATCAGTGAGGGAGTATCGCTCTCCGCCTATGGCTACACCTTC
-	TRBV9	16	TRBD2	TRBJ2-5	CASSVGSSGNQETQYF	TGTGCCAGCAGCGTAGGGTCTAGCGGGAACCAAGAGACCCAGTACTTC
-	TRBV6-6	15	TRBD2	TRBJ2-5	CASSTASGVPETQYF	TGTGCCAGCAGTACCGCTAGCGGGGTCCCCGAAACCCAGTACTTC
-	TRBV7-9	15	-	TRBJ1-4	CASSPHGQSNEKLFF	TGTGCCAGCAGCCCGCACGGACAGAGTAATGAAAAACTGTTTTTT
-	TRBV19	14	TRBD1	TRBJ1-6	CASSIGQGWSPLHF	TGTGCCAGTAGTATAGGACAGGGTTGGTCACCCCTCCACTTT
-	TRBV5-5	13	TRBD1	TRBJ1-1	CASSLQGYTEAFF	TGTGCCAGCAGCTTACAGGGGTACACTGAAGCTTTCTTT